This TCR beta chain stems from a study of blood T cell repertoires in COVID-19 (dated by TCRdb to about 2020). Looking at the study overall: The collaborator samples originated in the United States, Italy and Spain and spanned the acute and convalescent phases of COVID-19. Where HLA class I and class II types were available, the types were taken from metadata supplied by the sample provider, not from assay-based typing. The prospective study material was composed of cDNA or gDNA derived from T cells, B-cell-depleted T cells, or PBMCs. The samples were drawn from the first 160 participants of the ongoing ImmuneRACE study and from more than 1,000 subjects provided by 6 global collaborators. A freely available public database, intended as a resource for researchers studying the immune response to SARS-CoV-2, is where the repertoires were released. Deeply sampled blood TCRbeta repertoires from subjects exposed to, actively infected with, or recovered from COVID-19 were included in the dataset. Nearly every sample came with metadata listing a de-identified subject ID, COVID-19 status, age in years and sex.

In the prospective study, participants were 18 to 89 years old, resided in about two dozen geographic areas of the United States, and were enrolled through a virtual design. To assign participants to cohorts, the prospective study relied on clinical history that participants themselves reported in a screening survey and a study questionnaire. Mobile phlebotomists in the prospective study collected whole blood, serum and a nasopharyngeal or oropharyngeal swab from every participant. Additional blood draws and questionnaires over an approximately two-month period could optionally be provided by prospective study participants. Before DNA extraction, blood samples from the prospective study were shipped at room temperature or frozen. The full study reports these points: The quantity of clinical and demographic metadata differed by source and by participant and was supplied without curation.

As to this clone: Its cognate antigen has yet to be identified. Base qualities were left out, and no much larger clone turns up one base away.

TCRbeta CDR3 regions were amplified from genomic DNA by means of the immunoSEQ Assay, a bias-controlled multiplex PCR. Processing in the source paper ran as follows. The number of nucleated cells in each sample was estimated by amplification of reference gene primers within the assay. To quantify the absolute abundance of each unique TCRbeta CDR3 rearrangement, sequence reads were collapsed and filtered. Productive Simpson clonality was computed per sample as the square root of Simpson's diversity index over productive rearrangements. In TCRdb, the immuneACCESS table is reduced to in-frame sequences with V and J assigned. These tables do not hold every clone; where another copy was compared, an unresolved V gene accounts for under half, and the others remain unexplained. That table gives V, J and clone size, and the DNA gave D and trimming. A total of a few hundred thousand clones appear in this sample, approximately 89% of them only once. Roughly 2.5% of the sample is held by the ten biggest clonotypes.

V loses 11 bases of germline sequence and J loses 7 bases, and the interval between the two ends is 14 bases. CDR1 and CDR2, per the germline V gene (reference sequence), are MNHEY and SMNVEV. Spanning cysteine to phenylalanine, the CDR3 consists of 12 amino acids. Only the CDR3 region is kept as DNA, spanning 36 bases read in frame from base 1. The chain couples TRBV27 to TRBJ2-2; D gene: possibly TRBD2, on 5 matching bases. Sample: PBMCs or T cells enriched from blood (not recorded which). The receptor was derived from a middle-aged woman with acute COVID-19. The CDR3 protein is CASGWKGGELFF. DNA sequence: TGTGCCTCGGGGTGGAAGGGCGGGGAGCTGTTTTTT.